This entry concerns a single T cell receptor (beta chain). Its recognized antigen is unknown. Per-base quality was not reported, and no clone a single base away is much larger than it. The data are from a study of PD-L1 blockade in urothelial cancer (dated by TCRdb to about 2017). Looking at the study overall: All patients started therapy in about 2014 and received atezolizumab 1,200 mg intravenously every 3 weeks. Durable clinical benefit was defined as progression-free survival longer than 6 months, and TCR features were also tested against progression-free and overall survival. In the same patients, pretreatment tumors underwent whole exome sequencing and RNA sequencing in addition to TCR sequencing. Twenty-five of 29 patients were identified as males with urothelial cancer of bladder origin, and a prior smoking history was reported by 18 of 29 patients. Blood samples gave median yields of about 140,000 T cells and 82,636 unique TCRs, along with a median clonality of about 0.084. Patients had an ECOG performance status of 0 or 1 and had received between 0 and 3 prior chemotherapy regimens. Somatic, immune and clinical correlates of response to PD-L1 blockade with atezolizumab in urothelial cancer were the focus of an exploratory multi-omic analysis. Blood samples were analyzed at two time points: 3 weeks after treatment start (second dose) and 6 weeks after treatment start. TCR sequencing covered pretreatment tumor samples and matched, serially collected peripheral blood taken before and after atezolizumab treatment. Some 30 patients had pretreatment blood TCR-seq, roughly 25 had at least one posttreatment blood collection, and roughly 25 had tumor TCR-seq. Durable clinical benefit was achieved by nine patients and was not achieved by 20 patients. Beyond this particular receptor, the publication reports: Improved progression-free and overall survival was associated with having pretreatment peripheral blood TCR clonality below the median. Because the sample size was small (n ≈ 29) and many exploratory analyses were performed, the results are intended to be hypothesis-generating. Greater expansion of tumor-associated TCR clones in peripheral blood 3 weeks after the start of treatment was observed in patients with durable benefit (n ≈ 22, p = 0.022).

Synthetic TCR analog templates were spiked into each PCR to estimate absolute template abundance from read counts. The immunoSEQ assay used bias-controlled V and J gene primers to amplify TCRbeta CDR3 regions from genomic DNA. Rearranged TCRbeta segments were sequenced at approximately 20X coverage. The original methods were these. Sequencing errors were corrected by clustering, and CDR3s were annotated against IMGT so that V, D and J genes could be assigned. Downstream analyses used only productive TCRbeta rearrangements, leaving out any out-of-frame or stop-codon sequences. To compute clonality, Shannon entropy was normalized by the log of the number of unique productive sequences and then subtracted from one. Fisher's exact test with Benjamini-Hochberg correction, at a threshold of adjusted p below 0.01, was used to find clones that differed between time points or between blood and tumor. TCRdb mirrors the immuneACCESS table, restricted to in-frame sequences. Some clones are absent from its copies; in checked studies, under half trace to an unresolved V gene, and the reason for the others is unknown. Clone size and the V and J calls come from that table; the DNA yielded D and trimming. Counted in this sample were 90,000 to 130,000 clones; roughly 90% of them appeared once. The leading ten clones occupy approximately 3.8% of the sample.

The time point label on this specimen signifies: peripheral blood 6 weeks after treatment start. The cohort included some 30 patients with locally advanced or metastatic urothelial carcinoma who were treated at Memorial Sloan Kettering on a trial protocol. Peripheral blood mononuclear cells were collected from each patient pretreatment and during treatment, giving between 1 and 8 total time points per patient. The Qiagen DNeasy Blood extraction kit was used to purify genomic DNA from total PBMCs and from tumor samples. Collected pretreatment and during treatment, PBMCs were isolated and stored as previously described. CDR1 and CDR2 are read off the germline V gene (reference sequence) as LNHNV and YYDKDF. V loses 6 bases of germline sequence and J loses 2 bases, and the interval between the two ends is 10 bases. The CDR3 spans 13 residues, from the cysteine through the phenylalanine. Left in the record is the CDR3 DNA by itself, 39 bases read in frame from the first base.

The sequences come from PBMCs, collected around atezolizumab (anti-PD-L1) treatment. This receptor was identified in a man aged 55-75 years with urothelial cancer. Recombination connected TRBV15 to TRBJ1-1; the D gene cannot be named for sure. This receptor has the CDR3 CATSRRTNTEAFF. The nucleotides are TGTGCCACCAGTAGACGTACAAACACTGAAGCTTTCTTT. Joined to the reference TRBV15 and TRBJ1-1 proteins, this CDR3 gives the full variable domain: DAMVIQNPRYQVTQFGKPVTLSCSQTLNHNVMYWYQQKSSQAPKLLFHYYDKDFNNEADTPDNFQSRRPNTSFCFLDIRSPGLGDTAMYLCATSRRTNTEAFFGQGTRLTVV.